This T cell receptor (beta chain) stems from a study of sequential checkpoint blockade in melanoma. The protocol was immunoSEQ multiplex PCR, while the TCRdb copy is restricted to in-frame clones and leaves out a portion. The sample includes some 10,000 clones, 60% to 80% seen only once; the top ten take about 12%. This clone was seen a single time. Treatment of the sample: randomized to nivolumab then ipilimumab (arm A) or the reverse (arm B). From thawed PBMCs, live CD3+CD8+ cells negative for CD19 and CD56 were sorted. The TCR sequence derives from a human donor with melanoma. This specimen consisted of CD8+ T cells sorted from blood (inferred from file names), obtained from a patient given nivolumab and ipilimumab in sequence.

CDR3 amino acids: CASSTGTGYWNEQFF. The CDR3 region has the DNA TGTGCCAGCAGTACAGGGACAGGGTATTGGAATGAGCAGTTCTTC. The chain uses TRBV6-5 and TRBJ2-1; 9 bases map to TRBD1. This CDR3 has 15 residues. Germline lookup yields CDR1 MNHEY and CDR2 SVGAGI. V trimming: 5 bases; J trimming: 7 bases; junction bases outside the gene matches: 9.